These 25 T cell receptor beta chains were sequenced from one sample in a study of T cells in Graves' hyperthyroidism and ophthalmopathy. TCR beta CDR3 regions were amplified from RNA transcripts. The HTBI set primed first-round TCR CDR3 RT-PCR. TCRdb used MiXCR to reprocess the multiplex PCR reads, holding one entry per CDR3 protein. The profile shows fewer than 450,000 distinct CDR3 sequences, about 18% of them singletons. The sequenced sample consisted of blood. These receptors came from a woman in her twenties or thirties with Graves' hyperthyroidism that later progressed to Graves' ophthalmopathy.

The chain uses TRBV5-1 and TRBJ1-2, with D perhaps TRBD1 (5 bases). Deletions cut 4 bases from V and 4 bases from J, with 17 bases between. CDR1 is SGHRS and CDR2 is YFSETQ in the germline V gene. The CDR3 spans 15 residues. The CDR3 here is CASSPGTANAYGYTF. CDR3 nucleotides: TGCGCCAGCAGCCCCGGGACCGCGAACGCCTATGGCTACACCTTC.

The chain couples TRBV4-1 to TRBJ1-6; 7 nucleotides align to TRBD1. The CDR3 extends over 14 amino acids. The junction had 5 bases not matched to a gene; V was cut back by 7 bases and J by 5 bases. Germline V CDR1 and CDR2: MGHRA, YSYEKL. CDR3 region: CASNTGVDNSPLHF. The CDR3 nucleotides read TGCGCCAGCAATACAGGGGTCGATAATTCACCCCTCCACTTT.

This clonotype was seen repeatedly, ten times or more. This rearrangement joins TRBV2 to TRBJ1-2; D might be TRBD1 (6 bases). The CDR3 runs to 13 residues. V lost 4 bases to trimming and J lost 4 bases, with 10 bases between them. The germline V gene has CDR1 SNHLY and CDR2 FYNNEI. The CDR3 here is CASSGIGGYGYTF. The CDR3 bases are TGTGCCAGCAGTGGGATAGGGGGCTATGGCTACACCTTC. The full variable domain, rest sourced from reference TRBV2 and TRBJ1-2, is EPEVTQTPSHQVTQMGQEVILRCVPISNHLYFYWYRQILGQKVEFLVSFYNNEISEKSEIFDDQFSVERPDGSNFTLKIRSTKLEDSAMYFCASSGIGGYGYTFGSGTRLTVV.

The V and J genes are TRBV3-1 and TRBJ2-5; 7 nucleotides line up with TRBD1. V was clipped by 4 bases and J by 4 bases; unmatched bases: 9. Per germline, CDR1 LGHDT and CDR2 YNNKEL (reference sequence). The CDR3 extends over 15 amino acids. The CDR3 DNA follows: TGTGCCAGCAGCCCTACAACAGGGGAAATAGAGACCCAGTACTTC. Amino acids: CASSPTTGEIETQYF.

This sequence joins TRBV28 and TRBJ1-6, with 7 bases fitting TRBD1. V lost 6 bases, J lost 9 bases, and 11 bases stayed unmatched. CDR1 and CDR2 (germline): MDHEN, SYDVKM. The CDR3 runs 15 residues. CDR3 in DNA: TGTGCCAGCAGGCCCGACAGGGTTGAAAGTTCACCCCTCCACTTT. Encoded protein: CASRPDRVESSPLHF.

CDR3 in amino acids: CASNTDRGDTEAFF. CDR3 nucleotide sequence: TGTGCCAGCAACACCGACAGGGGCGACACTGAAGCTTTCTTT. This sequence joins TRBV6-1 and TRBJ1-1; the match to TRBD1 covers 8 bases. J gave up 3 bases and V 7 bases, and 7 bases lay outside the gene matches. The germline CDR1 and CDR2 sequences are MNHNS and SASEGT. The CDR3 is 14 amino acids.

Many counts were recorded for this clonotype. The chain uses TRBV6-1 and TRBJ1-2, with TRBD1 as a possible D gene (6 bases). There are 13 residues in the CDR3. Deletions cut 9 bases from V and 7 bases from J, with 18 bases between. The germline gives CDR1 MNHNS, CDR2 SASEGT. The CDR3 sequence is CASWTVAYGGYTF. The CDR3 DNA follows: TGTGCCAGTTGGACAGTGGCATATGGTGGCTACACCTTC.

This clonotype came up many times. This chain joins TRBV27 and TRBJ2-7; 8 positions match TRBD1. The CDR3 has 19 residues. The junction had 22 bases not matched to a gene; V was cut back by 3 bases and J by 6 bases. Germline V lookup: CDR1 MNHEY, CDR2 SMNVEV (reference sequence). CDR3 DNA: TGTGCCAGCAGTTTGGTCCGCGGGACAGGTGATTTCATGGGATTCGAGCAGTACTTC. It codes for CASSLVRGTGDFMGFEQYF.

This clonotype was observed many times. The chain combines TRBV7-9 with TRBJ1-2; 9 nucleotides align to TRBD1. The CDR3 totals 14 residues. Germline V gene data show CDR1 as SEHNR and CDR2 as FQNEAQ (reference sequence). After removal of 5 bases from V and 4 bases from J, the junction contained 5 bases not matched to a gene. Here the CDR3 DNA reads TGTGCCAGCAGCCTGGGACAGGGAATCTATGGCTACACCTTC. Protein sequence: CASSLGQGIYGYTF.

About this clonotype itself: A much larger clone lies a single base off, so this may be a read error. The chain uses TRBV7-2 and TRBJ1-1; D is uncertain. The CDR3 is 14 residues long. The V end was cut by 5 bases, the J end by 1 base, with 11 bases between. CDR1 SGHTA and CDR2 FQGNSA come from the germline V gene. CDR3 DNA: TGTGCCAGCAGCCCCCGGGCGGGGAACACTGAAGCTTTCTTT. Protein sequence: CASSPRAGNTEAFF.

This clonotype showed up just a few times. The chain uses TRBV3-1 and TRBJ1-1, with TRBD1 as a possible D gene (5 bases). CDR1 LGHDT and CDR2 YNNKEL come from the germline V gene (reference sequence). Trimming shortened V by 4 bases and J by 4 bases, and 16 bases separated the two germline ends. The CDR3 spans 15 residues. In nucleotides, the CDR3 is TGTGCCAGCAGCCTACTTGGGGACGGGAGCACTGAAGCTTTCTTT. Translated, it gives CASSLLGDGSTEAFF.

The sample holds many counts of this clonotype. The chain recombines TRBV28 with TRBJ2-2, with D unclear. CDR3 length equals 13 residues. Germline V gene lookup returns CDR1 MDHEN and CDR2 SYDVKM. Trimming left V 5 bases short and J 3 bases short, with 7 bases between. CDR3 region: CASSLWDTGELFF. The DNA for the CDR3 is TGTGCCAGCAGTCTTTGGGACACCGGGGAGCTGTTTTTT.

Many counts were recorded for this clonotype. V usage is TRBV7-9 and J usage is TRBJ2-7; perhaps TRBD1 as D (6 bases). Deletions cut 3 bases from V and 4 bases from J, with 13 bases between. This CDR3 contains 14 residues. Germline V lookup: CDR1 SEHNR, CDR2 FQNEAQ (reference sequence). CDR3 DNA: TGTGCCAGCAGCTTTGGGACAAGTGTTTACGAGCAGTACTTC. This codes for CASSFGTSVYEQYF.

This clonotype appeared many times. The rearrangement links TRBV28 to TRBJ1-6; TRBD1 agrees at 11 bases. Germline CDR1 and CDR2: MDHEN and SYDVKM. Trimming removed 8 bases from V and 10 bases from J; junction bases left unmatched: 13. The CDR3 length is 16 residues. This chain's CDR3 is CASYGRGGQGGSPLHF. The CDR3 bases are TGTGCCAGCTATGGTAGGGGGGGACAGGGGGGATCACCCCTCCACTTT.

The chain recombines TRBV2 with TRBJ2-7, with D uncertain. The V gene's germline CDR1 is SNHLY and CDR2 FYNNEI. V lost 10 bases to trimming and J lost 3 bases, with 16 bases between them. The CDR3 extends over 13 amino acids. The CDR3 protein is CATAVPSHYEQYF. CDR3 DNA sequence: TGTGCCACCGCAGTCCCCTCCCACTACGAGCAGTACTTC. The entire variable domain, with the rest obtained from reference TRBV2 and TRBJ2-7, is as follows: EPEVTQTPSHQVTQMGQEVILRCVPISNHLYFYWYRQILGQKVEFLVSFYNNEISEKSEIFDDQFSVERPDGSNFTLKIRSTKLEDSAMYFCATAVPSHYEQYFGPGTRLTVT.

This clonotype was detected ten times or more. The gene calls are TRBV6-1 and TRBJ2-1, with TRBD2 as a possible D gene (6 bases). The V and J ends lost 10 bases and 7 bases respectively, with 20 bases between them. The CDR3 has 14 residues. Germline V CDR1 and CDR2: MNHNS, SASEGT. DNA of the CDR3: TGTGCCATCTCCGGTACCGGGACTGGGAATGAGCAGTTCTTC. Translation: CAISGTGTGNEQFF.

This clonotype has more than one count but fewer than ten. The chain employs TRBV2 and TRBJ2-5; possible D gene TRBD1, 5 bases. CDR3 length equals 14 residues. Germline assignment: CDR1 SNHLY and CDR2 FYNNEI. V gave up 8 bases and J gave up 1 base, with 14 bases separating them. CDR3 region: CASRAGFLQETQYF. CDR3 in DNA: TGTGCCAGCCGGGCAGGGTTCCTCCAAGAGACCCAGTACTTC.

This clonotype has only a few counts. This chain uses TRBV5-1 with TRBJ1-1; possibly TRBD1 for D (5 bases). The V gene lost 3 bases and the J gene lost 7 bases, with 16 bases spanning the gap. This CDR3 comprises 14 residues. Germline CDR1 and CDR2: SGHRS and YFSETQ. The DNA for the CDR3 is TGCGCCAGCAGCTACACTGACGGACAAAATGAAGCTTTCTTT. This translates into CASSYTDGQNEAFF.

This clonotype was found a few times. The rearrangement uses TRBV28 and TRBJ2-3; 15 nucleotides align to TRBD2. Per germline, CDR1 MDHEN and CDR2 SYDVKM. The CDR3 sequence is 17 residues long. Trimming cost V 4 bases and J 2 bases; bases outside gene matches: 4. The CDR3 DNA is TGTGCCAGCAGTTCGGGACTAGCGGGGGGAACCACAGATACGCAGTATTTT. It encodes CASSSGLAGGTTDTQYF.

A note on this clonotype: An end of the junction differs from the germline gene, which may be a read error. CDR3 amino acids: CACSPYRGYEQYF. The DNA of the CDR3 is TGTGCCTGCAGCCCCTACAGGGGCTACGAGCAGTACTTC. The rearrangement links TRBV5-6 to TRBJ2-7; 7 bases match TRBD1. The germline V gene encodes CDR1 SGHDT and CDR2 YYEEEE. This CDR3 spans 13 amino acids.

This clonotype appeared many times. The V gene is TRBV7-9, the J gene TRBJ1-6; D may be TRBD1 (5 bases). The ends were cut back, 5 bases at V and 10 bases at J, with 15 bases in the middle. CDR3 length equals 14 residues. Per the germline V gene, CDR1 is SEHNR and CDR2 is FQNEAQ (reference sequence). DNA for the CDR3: TGTGCCAGCAGCGTCGGGGGTCTAAGGTCACCCCTCCACTTT. This gives the protein CASSVGGLRSPLHF.

This clonotype was seen ten or more times. The chain is built from TRBV12-3 or TRBV12-4 and TRBJ1-2; 11 bases are a match to TRBD1. Trimming cost V 5 bases and J 14 bases; bases outside gene matches: 16. The CDR3 has 15 amino acids. The CDR3, as DNA: TGTGCCAGCAGTCTAAGGACAGGGGGCTTTTTTATGGGAACCTTC. Protein product: CASSLRTGGFFMGTF.

The sample holds many counts of this clonotype. The CDR3 sequence: CASSLWGATDTQYF. As DNA, the CDR3 is TGTGCCAGCAGTTTATGGGGCGCCACAGATACGCAGTATTTT. The J gene is TRBJ2-3, the V gene TRBV28; D remains ambiguous. The germline gives CDR1 MDHEN, CDR2 SYDVKM. V dropped 0 bases and J dropped 2 bases, with 6 bases sitting between them. The CDR3 covers 14 residues. The full variable domain, completed using reference TRBV28 and TRBJ2-3, is DVKVTQSSRYLVKRTGEKVFLECVQDMDHENMFWYRQDPGLGLRLIYFSYDVKMKEKGDIPEGYSVSREKKERFSLILESASTNQTSMYLCASSLWGATDTQYFGPGTRLTVL.

This clonotype was seen repeatedly, ten times or more. The V and J genes are TRBV28 and TRBJ1-3, with D uncertain. CDR1 and CDR2 from the germline V gene are MDHEN and SYDVKM. The CDR3 runs 15 residues. Trimming shortened V by 1 base and J by 2 bases, and 9 bases separated the two germline ends. CDR3 nucleotides: TGTGCCAGCAGTTTATTTATAGGGCCTGGAAACACCATATATTTT. It specifies CASSLFIGPGNTIYF.

This clonotype was counted many times. The chain links TRBV3-1 to TRBJ2-7, with a weak D call TRBD2 (6 bases). This CDR3 is 15 amino acids long. In germline, CDR1 is LGHDT, CDR2 YNNKEL (reference sequence). V lost 4 bases to trimming and J lost 3 bases, with 16 bases between them. The CDR3 sequence is CASSLSGDPLYEQYF. The CDR3 nucleotides read TGTGCCAGCAGCCTGTCGGGGGATCCCCTCTACGAGCAGTACTTC.